This TCR beta chain was identified during a study of response to subunit inactivated influenza vaccine. Study-wide findings and caveats: Every seasonal influenza vaccination brings in few new T cells, the authors suggested.

With respect to this clonotype: Its antigen is not known.

TCRdb re-analysed the RT-PCR reads in MiXCR, keeping a single row per CDR3 protein. In the table there are a few hundred thousand distinct CDR3 sequences, 12% to 15% of which are singletons. This CDR3 comprises 14 residues. Germline V CDR1 and CDR2: LNHNV, YYDKDF (reference sequence). Deletions cut 8 bases from V and 6 bases from J, with 17 bases between. The J gene is TRBJ2-1, the V gene TRBV15, with D maybe TRBD1 (5 bases). The source of this sequence is a man in his forties or fifties who received an inactivated influenza vaccine. The source material was PBMCs from blood, sampled 11 to 12 days after vaccination. DNA for the CDR3: TGTGCCACCGGTATGGTGGGGCAGGGCAATGAGCAGTTCTTC. The encoded protein is CATGMVGQGNEQFF. The full variable domain, completed using reference TRBV15 and TRBJ2-1, is DAMVIQNPRYQVTQFGKPVTLSCSQTLNHNVMYWYQQKSSQAPKLLFHYYDKDFNNEADTPDNFQSRRPNTSFCFLDIRSPGLGDTAMYLCATGMVGQGNEQFFGPGTRLTVL.